A single TCR beta chain is shown here with its context. The antigen remains undetermined. These data belong to a study of regulatory T cells in long-lasting Graves disease. The study's findings and limits: Those with persistent disease had in common more public clonotypes (more than 2,500) than new patients (approximately 970). Persistent disease preferred TRBV28, TRBJ1-2 and TRBJ2-5. Relative to newly diagnosed Graves' patients, persistent ones had lower TCR diversity.

According to the study, TCR beta libraries were built with iRepertoire HTBI primers and CDR3-region Arm-PCR. Via MiXCR, TCRdb re-called the multiplex PCR reads, giving one row per CDR3 protein. Among 430,000 or so distinct CDR3 sequences listed, roughly 21% were seen once. Time point here: persistent/refractory GD, antithyroid drugs over 5 years with positive TRAb. Construction of the TCR library relied on RNA isolated from PBMCs. An endocrinology department located in Xi'an, China, was where the patients came from. Germline V lookup: CDR1 LNHNV, CDR2 YYDKDF (reference sequence). CDR3 length: 14 residues. J lost 6 bases, V lost 4 bases, and 6 bases had no gene match.

The origin of this receptor is a female donor with Graves disease. Sequencing used peripheral blood mononuclear cells (PBMCs), obtained when the disease was refractory, from a patient treated with antithyroid drugs. V usage is TRBV15 and J usage is TRBJ1-2; TRBD1 matches at 9 bases. Written as DNA, the CDR3 is TGTGCCACCAGCACTGGGACAGGGACACATGGCTACACCTTC. It codes for CATSTGTGTHGYTF.